This is a list of T cell receptor beta chains from one sample in a study of T cells in Graves' hyperthyroidism and ophthalmopathy. Each CDR3 protein is one row after TCRdb ran MiXCR on the multiplex PCR reads. This sample yields a few hundred thousand distinct CDR3 sequences, of which 46% are seen a single time; approximately 8.2% belongs to the top ten. Source material: peripheral blood or thyroid tissue (not recorded which). The receptors come from a woman aged 18-30 years with Graves' hyperthyroidism. Both conserved end residues are part of each CDR3. D genes are given only for firm matches. Rows give clone size only sometimes, using once, few, many, or a class for an expanded clone.

DNA	CDR3	V	J	size	D
TGTGCCAGCAGCTGGGGGACAGGGTTGGACTATGGCTACACCTTC	CASSWGTGLDYGYTF	TRBV11-3	TRBJ1-2	-	TRBD1
TGTGCCAGCAGTGAAGCTGTGGGCTCTGGGGCCAACGTCCTGACTTTC	CASSEAVGSGANVLTF	TRBV2	TRBJ2-6	many	-
TGTGCCAGCGCCCAGGGGAATCAGCCCCAGCATTTT	CASAQGNQPQHF	TRBV7-9	TRBJ1-5	-	-
TGCAGCGTTATCAGAGGTGAAAAACTGTTTTTT	CSVIRGEKLFF	TRBV29-1	TRBJ1-4	many	-
TGTGCCAGCAGCCCTATTTTTCAAGGGGCGAACACTGAAGCTTTCTTT	CASSPIFQGANTEAFF	TRBV7-3	TRBJ1-1	-	-
TGTGCCAGTAGTATAAGGGCCAGCTCTGGAAACACCATATATTTT	CASSIRASSGNTIYF	TRBV19	TRBJ1-3	few	-
TGTGCCAGCAGCTTAGGCCCCCAGAACGGAGGCTACACCTTC	CASSLGPQNGGYTF	TRBV7-9	TRBJ1-2	few	-
TGTGCCAGCGCCACTAGCGGGACCTACGAGCAGTACTTC	CASATSGTYEQYF	TRBV2	TRBJ2-7	-	TRBD2
TGTGCCAGCAGCTTAGGTCCCGGGGAGCAGTACTTC	CASSLGPGEQYF	TRBV7-9	TRBJ2-7	few	-
TGTGCCAGCAGCGTAGATGGAGGGGATCGGAACACTGAAGCTTTCTTT	CASSVDGGDRNTEAFF	TRBV9	TRBJ1-1	-	-
TGTGCCAGTAGTATCGGGACAGGGGTTACTGAAGCTTTCTTT	CASSIGTGVTEAFF	TRBV19	TRBJ1-1	-	TRBD1
TGTGCCAGTGGACATCCCCAAGGGACCCAGTACTTC	CASGHPQGTQYF	TRBV19	TRBJ2-5	-	-
TGTGCCAGCTCACCAGGGAAGGGTGGCTACACCTTC	CASSPGKGGYTF	TRBV7-8	TRBJ1-2	-	-
TGTGCCAGCAGCGATGGGGGGCCGCATCAGCCCCAGCATTTT	CASSDGGPHQPQHF	TRBV7-9	TRBJ1-5	few	-
TGTGCCAGCAGCTTAGCAAGCGGGATACGGGAGACCCAGTACTTC	CASSLASGIRETQYF	TRBV7-2	TRBJ2-5	-	TRBD2
TGTGCCACCAGCGGGAGTGGAGGTCCGTACTTC	CATSGSGGPYF	TRBV24-1	TRBJ2-5	-	-
TGTGCCACCAGCGGTACAGGGCGAACTGAAGCTTTCTTT	CATSGTGRTEAFF	TRBV15	TRBJ1-1	many	-
TGCAGCGAGCTTCCCCTCACTGAAGCTTTCTTT	CSELPLTEAFF	TRBV29-1	TRBJ1-1	-	-
TGTGCCAGCAGCGCTAGGGGACAGGGACACTATGGCTACACCTTC	CASSARGQGHYGYTF	TRBV9	TRBJ1-2	-	TRBD1
TGTGCCAGCAGTGATGTGGGCGAGCAGTACTTC	CASSDVGEQYF	TRBV25-1	TRBJ2-7	many	-
TGTGCCAGCAGCTCACCGGGGAGGAATCAGCCCCAGCATTTT	CASSSPGRNQPQHF	TRBV7-8	TRBJ1-5	-	-
TGCAGTGCTAGTACCCGGAACTATGGCTACACCTTC	CSASTRNYGYTF	TRBV20-1	TRBJ1-2	few	-
TGTGCCAGCAGCTTAGATTCCCACGAGCAGTACTTC	CASSLDSHEQYF	TRBV11-3	TRBJ2-7	-	-
TGTGCCACCAGCACCATCCCGGGACAGTCCCAGTACTTC	CATSTIPGQSQYF	TRBV15	TRBJ2-5	-	TRBD1
TGTGCCAGCAGTTACGGACCGATGGATGGCTACACCTTC	CASSYGPMDGYTF	TRBV6-6	TRBJ1-2	few	-
TGCGCCAGCAGCTTGGGTGCGGGCGGGATGAACACTGAAGCTTTCTTT	CASSLGAGGMNTEAFF	TRBV5-1	TRBJ1-1	few	-
TGTGCCAGCCAGAGGGACAGGGGTGAAAAACTGTTTTTT	CASQRDRGEKLFF	TRBV12-3/TRBV12-4	TRBJ1-4	-	TRBD1
TGCAGCGCGTCTAGCGCCAACGTCCTGACTTTC	CSASSANVLTF	TRBV29-1	TRBJ2-6	-	-
TGTGCCAGTAGTATAGGGGCAGGAGGACATAGCAATCAGCCCCAGCATTTT	CASSIGAGGHSNQPQHF	TRBV19	TRBJ1-5	-	-
TGTGCCAGCAGTTATTTAGAGGGCCCCTCCTACGAGCAGTACTTC	CASSYLEGPSYEQYF	TRBV10-3	TRBJ2-7	-	-